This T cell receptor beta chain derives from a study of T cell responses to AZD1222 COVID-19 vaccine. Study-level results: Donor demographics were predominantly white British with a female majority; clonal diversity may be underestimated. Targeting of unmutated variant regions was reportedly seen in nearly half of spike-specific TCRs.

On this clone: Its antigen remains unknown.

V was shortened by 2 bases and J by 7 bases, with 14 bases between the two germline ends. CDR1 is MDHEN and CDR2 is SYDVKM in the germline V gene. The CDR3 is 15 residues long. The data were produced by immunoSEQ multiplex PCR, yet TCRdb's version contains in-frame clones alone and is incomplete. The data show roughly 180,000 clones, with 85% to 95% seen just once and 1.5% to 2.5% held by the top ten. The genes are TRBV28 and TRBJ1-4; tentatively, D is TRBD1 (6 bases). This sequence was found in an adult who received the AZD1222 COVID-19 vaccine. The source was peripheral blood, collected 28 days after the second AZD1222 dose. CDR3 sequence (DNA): TGTGCCAGCAGTTTACTCGGGACAATCGGTGAAAAACTGTTTTTT. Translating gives CASSLLGTIGEKLFF. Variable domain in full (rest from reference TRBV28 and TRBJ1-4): DVKVTQSSRYLVKRTGEKVFLECVQDMDHENMFWYRQDPGLGLRLIYFSYDVKMKEKGDIPEGYSVSREKKERFSLILESASTNQTSMYLCASSLLGTIGEKLFFGSGTQLSVL.